This T cell receptor beta chain is drawn from a study of neurological immune-mediated disorders. Study-wide results and limits: A possible signature appeared as one related-CDR3 cluster, in which phylogenetic grouping placed the repertoires of 18 of 34 multiple sclerosis patients.

Unsorted libraries were prepared from 2 million PBMCs that had been stored at -80 C. This clonotype was observed many times. Its antigen is unknown. V lost 4 bases, J lost 6 bases, and 15 bases lay in between. Germline V lookup: CDR1 PRHDT, CDR2 FYEKMQ (reference sequence). The CDR3 runs to 15 residues. TCRdb re-derived calls from the 5' RACE reads in MiXCR, one entry per CDR3 protein. The sample shows 70,000 or so distinct CDR3 sequences, 2.5% to 4% of them seen only once. The chain links TRBV13 to TRBJ2-2; the D gene is possibly TRBD1 (6 bases). Sequenced sample: PBMCs. The receptor's source is a woman between 50 and 59 years old with multiple sclerosis. CDR3 residues: CASSSRNGQSGELFF. The CDR3 DNA reads TGTGCCAGCAGCTCTCGAAATGGACAGTCCGGGGAGCTGTTTTTT.